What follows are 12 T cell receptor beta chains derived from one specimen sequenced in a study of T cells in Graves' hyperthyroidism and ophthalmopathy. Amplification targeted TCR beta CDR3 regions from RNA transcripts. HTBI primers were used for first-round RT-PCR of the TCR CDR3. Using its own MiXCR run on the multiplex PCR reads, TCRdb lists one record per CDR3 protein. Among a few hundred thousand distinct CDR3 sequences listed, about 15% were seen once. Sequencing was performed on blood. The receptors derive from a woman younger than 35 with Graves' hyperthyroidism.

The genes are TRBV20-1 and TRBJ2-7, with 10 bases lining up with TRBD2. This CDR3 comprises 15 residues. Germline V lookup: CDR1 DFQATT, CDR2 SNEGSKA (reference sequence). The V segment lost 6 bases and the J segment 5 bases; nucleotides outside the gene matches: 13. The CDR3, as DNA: TGCAGTGCCCTCGACCCTAGCGGGAGTCCCGACGAGCAGTACTTC. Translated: CSALDPSGSPDEQYF.

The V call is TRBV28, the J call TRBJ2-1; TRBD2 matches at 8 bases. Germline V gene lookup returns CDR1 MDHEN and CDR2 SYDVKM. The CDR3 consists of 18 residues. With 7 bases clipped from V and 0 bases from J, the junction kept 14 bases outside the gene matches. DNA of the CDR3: TGTGCCAGCATCAAAGGGGTAGCGGGATTCCTCTCCTACAATGAGCAGTTCTTC. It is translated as CASIKGVAGFLSYNEQFF.

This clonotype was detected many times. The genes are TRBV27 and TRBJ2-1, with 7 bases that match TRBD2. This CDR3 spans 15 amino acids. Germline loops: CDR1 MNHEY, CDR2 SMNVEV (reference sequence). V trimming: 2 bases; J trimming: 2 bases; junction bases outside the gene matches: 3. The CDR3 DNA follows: TGTGCCAGCAGTTTACTTGGGACTACCTACAATGAGCAGTTCTTC. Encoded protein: CASSLLGTTYNEQFF.

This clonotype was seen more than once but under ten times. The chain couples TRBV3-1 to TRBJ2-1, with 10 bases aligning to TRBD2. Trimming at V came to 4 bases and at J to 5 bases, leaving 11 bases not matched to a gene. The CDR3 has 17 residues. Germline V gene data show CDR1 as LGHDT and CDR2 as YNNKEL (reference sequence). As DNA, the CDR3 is TGTGCCAGCAGCCGCCATTCGAGCGGGAGGGCCAACAATGAGCAGTTCTTC. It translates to CASSRHSSGRANNEQFF.

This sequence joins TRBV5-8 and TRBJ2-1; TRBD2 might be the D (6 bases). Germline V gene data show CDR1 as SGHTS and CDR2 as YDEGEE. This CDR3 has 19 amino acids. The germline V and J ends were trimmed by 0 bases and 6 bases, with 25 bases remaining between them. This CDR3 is CASSLGRANGSNRANEQFF. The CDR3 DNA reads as TGTGCCAGCAGCTTGGGGCGGGCTAACGGGAGTAATCGGGCCAATGAGCAGTTCTTC.

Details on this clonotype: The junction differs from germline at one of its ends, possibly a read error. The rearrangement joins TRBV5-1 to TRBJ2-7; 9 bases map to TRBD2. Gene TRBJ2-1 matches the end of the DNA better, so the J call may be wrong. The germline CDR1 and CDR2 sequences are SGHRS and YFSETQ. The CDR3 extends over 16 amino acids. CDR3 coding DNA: TGCGCTAGCAGCTTGGAGGGTCTAGCGGGACCCTACGAGCAGTTCTTC. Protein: CASSLEGLAGPYEQFF.

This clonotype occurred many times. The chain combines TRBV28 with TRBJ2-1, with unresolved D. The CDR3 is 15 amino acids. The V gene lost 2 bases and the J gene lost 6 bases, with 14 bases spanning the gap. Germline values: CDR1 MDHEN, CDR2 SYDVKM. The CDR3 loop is CASSLNPYPGNEQFF. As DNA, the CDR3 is TGTGCCAGCAGTTTAAACCCTTACCCCGGCAATGAGCAGTTCTTC.

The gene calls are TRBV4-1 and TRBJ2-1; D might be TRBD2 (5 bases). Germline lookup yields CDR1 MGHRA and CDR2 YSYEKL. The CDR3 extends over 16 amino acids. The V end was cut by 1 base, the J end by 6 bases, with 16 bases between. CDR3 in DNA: TGCGCCAGCAGCCAAGGGCGGAGGATAGTGGGCAATGAGCAGTTCTTC. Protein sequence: CASSQGRRIVGNEQFF.

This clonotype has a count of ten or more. This CDR3 is CASSYSGGSEETQYF. CDR3 DNA sequence: TGTGCCAGCAGTTACTCTGGCGGGAGCGAAGAGACCCAGTACTTC. The chain uses TRBV6-5 and TRBJ2-5, with 7 bases that match TRBD2. The V gene end was trimmed by 0 bases and the J gene end by 3 bases; junction bases not matched to a gene: 4. The CDR3 sequence is 15 residues long. Germline V gives CDR1 MNHEY, CDR2 SVGAGI.

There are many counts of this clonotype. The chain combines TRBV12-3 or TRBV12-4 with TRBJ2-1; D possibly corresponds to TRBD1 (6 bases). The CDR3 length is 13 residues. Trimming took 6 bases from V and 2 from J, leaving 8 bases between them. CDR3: CASRTGTYNEQFF. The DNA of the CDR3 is TGTGCCAGCAGGACAGGAACCTACAATGAGCAGTTCTTC.

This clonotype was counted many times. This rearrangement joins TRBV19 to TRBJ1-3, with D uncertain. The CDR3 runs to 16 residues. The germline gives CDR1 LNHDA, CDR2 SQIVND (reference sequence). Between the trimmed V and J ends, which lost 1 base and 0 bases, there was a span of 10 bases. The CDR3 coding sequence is TGTGCCAGTAGTATAGGCCTCGACGACTCTGGAAACACCATATATTTT. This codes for CASSIGLDDSGNTIYF.

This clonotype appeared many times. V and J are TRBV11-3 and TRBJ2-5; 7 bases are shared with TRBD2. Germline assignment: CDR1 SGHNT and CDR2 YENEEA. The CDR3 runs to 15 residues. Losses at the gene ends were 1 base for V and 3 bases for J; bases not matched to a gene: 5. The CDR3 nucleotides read TGTGCCAGCAGCTTAGGACGAGCGGGAAAAGAGACCCAGTACTTC. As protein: CASSLGRAGKETQYF.